Shown below are 12 T cell receptor beta chains from a single sample sequenced in a study of blood T cell repertoires in COVID-19. The method was immunoSEQ multiplex PCR; TCRdb's version includes in-frame clones alone and lacks a portion of them. The repertoire has about 240,000 clones, around 87% of them found once; the top ten carry roughly 7%. Sequences were obtained from peripheral blood. All receptors derive from a man aged 60 to 69 who had recovered from COVID-19.

In nucleotides, the CDR3 is TGTGCCATCAGTGCATCAGGGGGCCAAGAGACCCAGTACTTC. Amino acids: CAISASGGQETQYF. The chain carries TRBV10-3 and TRBJ2-5; 7 bases line up with TRBD1. CDR1 and CDR2 (germline): ENHRY, SYGVKD. Trimming took 4 bases from V and 1 from J; bases not matched to a gene: 3. This CDR3 comprises 14 residues.

The V and J genes are TRBV11-2 and TRBJ1-1; 7 bases are shared with TRBD1. This CDR3 comprises 13 residues. Germline lookup yields CDR1 SGHAT and CDR2 FQNNGV. The ends lost 5 bases at V and 8 bases at J; junction bases unmatched: 8. The CDR3: CASSPTPGGEAFF. In DNA, the CDR3 is TGTGCCAGCAGCCCCACCCCAGGGGGAGAAGCTTTCTTT.

The chain links TRBV5-6 to TRBJ2-7, with a tentative D call TRBD1 (6 bases). Trimming took 0 bases from V and 4 from J, leaving 11 bases between them. Germline-derived CDR1 and CDR2 are SGHDT and YYEEEE. This CDR3 region has 14 residues. The CDR3 sequence: CASSLGRGSYEQYF. The CDR3 region has the DNA TGTGCCAGCAGCTTGGGCAGGGGTTCTTACGAGCAGTACTTC.

The V call is TRBV28, the J call TRBJ2-1; tentatively, D is TRBD2 (5 bases). The V gene lost 1 base and the J gene lost 5 bases, with 12 bases spanning the gap. The CDR3 loop spans 15 amino acids. The germline V gene encodes CDR1 MDHEN and CDR2 SYDVKM. The CDR3 loop is CASSLSGSWNNEQFF. CDR3 sequence (DNA): TGTGCCAGCAGTTTATCGGGGAGTTGGAACAATGAGCAGTTCTTC.

The rearrangement uses TRBV19 and TRBJ1-6; 8 bases fit TRBD1. With V trimmed by 5 bases and J by 0 bases, 15 bases remained unmatched. This CDR3 is 20 amino acids long. CDR1 is LNHDA and CDR2 is SQIVND in the germline V gene (reference sequence). CDR3 DNA sequence: TGTGCCAGTAGTTCTCGGACAGGGAGGGAGAGGAGCTCCTATAATTCACCCCTCCACTTT. It specifies CASSSRTGRERSSYNSPLHF.

The chain employs TRBV11-1 and TRBJ1-2; D is uncertain. The V and J ends lost 1 base and 5 bases respectively, with 14 bases between them. This CDR3 has 15 amino acids. The germline V gene has CDR1 SGHAT and CDR2 FQDESV (reference sequence). The CDR3 spells CASSLGGPSQYGYTF. As DNA, the CDR3 is TGTGCCAGCAGCTTAGGAGGTCCTTCCCAATATGGCTACACCTTC.

The chain carries TRBV9 and TRBJ2-7; 7 bases are shared with TRBD1. The CDR3 runs 14 residues. Germline CDR1 and CDR2: SGDLS and YYNGEE. The V gene end was trimmed by 4 bases and the J gene end by 1 base; junction bases not matched to a gene: 5. CDR3 sequence reads: CASSRSTGSYEQYF. CDR3 sequence (DNA): TGTGCCAGCAGCAGGTCGACAGGGTCCTACGAGCAGTACTTC.

V is TRBV4-2 and J is TRBJ1-1, with 9 bases lining up with TRBD1. Germline CDR1 is LGHNA and CDR2 is YNFKEQ. V shed 4 bases, J shed 3 bases, and the junction held 9 bases outside the gene matches. The CDR3 spans 16 residues. The CDR3 here is CASSLGQGRVDTEAFF. The CDR3 nucleotides read TGTGCCAGCAGCCTCGGACAGGGGAGGGTAGACACTGAAGCTTTCTTT.

The V and J genes are TRBV10-3 and TRBJ1-4, with D tentatively TRBD1 (5 bases). CDR3 length: 14 amino acids. V was cut by 10 bases and J by 8 bases, with 20 bases left in between. CDR1 is ENHRY, CDR2 SYGVKD, per germline. The CDR3 DNA reads as TGTGCCACCGGGCAGGGAGGGTTTGAAGAAAAACTGTTTTTT. Amino acids: CATGQGGFEEKLFF.

This clone is a singleton in its sample. The chain carries TRBV2 and TRBJ2-1; D remains unclear. Germline V lookup: CDR1 SNHLY, CDR2 FYNNEI. Trimming took off 7 bases at V and 2 bases at J, with 12 bases between the two ends. This CDR3 has 14 amino acids. DNA for the CDR3: TGTGCCAGCAAGAATCTAGTAACCTACAATGAGCAGTTCTTC. It specifies CASKNLVTYNEQFF.

The V gene is TRBV10-3, the J gene TRBJ1-5; D may be TRBD1 (6 bases). CDR1 ENHRY and CDR2 SYGVKD come from the germline V gene. There are 13 residues in the CDR3. V lost 8 bases to trimming and J lost 0 bases, with 8 bases between them. CDR3 coding DNA: TGTGCCATCGGGGGCGGTAGCAATCAGCCCCAGCATTTT. This encodes CAIGGGSNQPQHF.

This chain uses TRBV6-5 with TRBJ1-5; D is undetermined. V dropped 0 bases and J dropped 3 bases, with 9 bases sitting between them. Germline values: CDR1 MNHEY, CDR2 SVGAGI. The CDR3 length is 15 residues. The CDR3 sequence is CASSYSPGANQPQHF. CDR3 nucleotides: TGTGCCAGCAGTTACTCCCCCGGTGCCAATCAGCCCCAGCATTTT.